The 27 T cell receptor beta chains below all came from one sample that was sequenced in a study of spatial heterogeneity in lung cancer. This sample's time point: sample taken at primary tumor resection. TCRdb ran MiXCR on the 5' RACE reads and lists one entry per CDR3 protein. Of some 25,000 distinct CDR3 sequences listed, about 4.3% are singletons. Sequencing was performed on PBMCs, taken at surgery. These receptors all come from a male donor with early-stage non-small cell lung cancer.

The rearrangement links TRBV18 to TRBJ1-1; possible D gene TRBD1, 5 bases. V lost 3 bases, J lost 1 base, and 9 bases lay in between. The CDR3 length is 14 residues. CDR1 is KGHSH, CDR2 LQKENI, per germline. The CDR3 coding sequence is TGTGCCAGCTCACCTCGAGACAGGAACACTGAAGCTTTCTTT. Translation gives CASSPRDRNTEAFF.

This chain joins TRBV6-1 and TRBJ2-7; 10 bases fit TRBD2. The CDR3 spans 13 residues. In germline, CDR1 is MNHNS, CDR2 SASEGT. The V segment lost 7 bases and the J segment 0 bases; nucleotides outside the gene matches: 0. The CDR3 nucleotides are TGTGCCAGCACTAGCGGGAGCTCCTACGAGCAGTACTTC. Encoded protein: CASTSGSSYEQYF.

This clonotype was counted at least ten times. The genes are TRBV5-1 and TRBJ1-1, with a possible D match to TRBD1 (5 bases). The ends were cut back, 0 bases at V and 0 bases at J, with 9 bases in the middle. Germline V gene lookup returns CDR1 SGHRS and CDR2 YFSETQ. The CDR3 contains 15 residues. CDR3 protein: CASSLVDIMNTEAFF. CDR3 in DNA: TGCGCCAGCAGCTTGGTGGACATCATGAACACTGAAGCTTTCTTT.

The V gene is TRBV30, the J gene TRBJ1-2, with D possibly being TRBD1 (6 bases). V lost 5 bases, J lost 7 bases, and 14 bases lay in between. Germline V gene sequence: CDR1 GTSNPN, CDR2 SVGIG (reference sequence). The CDR3 extends over 12 amino acids. The DNA for the CDR3 is TGTGCCTGGTCCAGTACAGGGTCTGGCTACACCTTC. The encoded protein is CAWSSTGSGYTF.

Comments on this clonotype: Germline and junction disagree at one end, which may indicate a read error. J is TRBJ1-1 and V is TRBV9; tentatively, D is TRBD1 (5 bases). The V gene's germline CDR1 is SGDLS and CDR2 YYNGEE. CDR3 length: 13 residues. The CDR3 loop reads CTSSVQGNTEAFF. For the CDR3, the DNA is TGTACCAGCAGCGTCCAGGGGAACACTGAAGCTTTCTTT.

This clonotype was recorded many times. The rearrangement joins TRBV6-2 or TRBV6-3 to TRBJ2-7, with 9 bases aligning to TRBD2. The germline V gene has CDR1 MNHEY and CDR2 SVGEGT. This CDR3 has 16 residues. After removal of 2 bases from V and 2 bases from J, the junction contained 7 bases not matched to a gene. The CDR3 region is CASSYHSGGTTYEQYF. The CDR3 DNA reads as TGTGCCAGCAGTTACCACAGCGGGGGGACCACCTACGAGCAGTACTTC.

The table lists this clonotype with many counts. The chain recombines TRBV20-1 with TRBJ2-5; either TRBD1 or TRBD2 may supply D (5 bases each). The CDR3 sequence is 15 residues long. Trimming removed 2 bases at V and 2 bases at J, with 15 bases between. CDR1 is DFQATT and CDR2 is SNEGSKA in the germline V gene (reference sequence). This CDR3 is CSARSGRQSQETQYF. In DNA form, the CDR3 reads TGCAGTGCTAGATCTGGGAGACAGTCTCAAGAGACCCAGTACTTC.

This clonotype appeared many times. The chain joins TRBV7-3 to TRBJ2-3, with 7 bases lining up with TRBD2. With 5 bases clipped from V and 4 bases from J, the junction kept 6 bases outside the gene matches. The CDR3 runs 14 residues. In germline, CDR1 is SGHTA, CDR2 FQGTGA. The CDR3: CASSPGGGADTQYF. CDR3 in DNA: TGTGCCAGCAGCCCGGGGGGAGGGGCAGATACGCAGTATTTT. The whole variable domain, filled in from reference TRBV7-3 and TRBJ2-3, reads GAGVSQTPSNKVTEKGKYVELRCDPISGHTALYWYRQSLGQGPEFLIYFQGTGAADDSGLPNDRFFAVRPEGSVSTLKIQRTERGDSAVYLCASSPGGGADTQYFGPGTRLTVL.

The sample holds many counts of this clonotype. The chain couples TRBV18 to TRBJ2-3, with 8 positions matching TRBD1. V gave up 3 bases and J gave up 4 bases; unmatched junction bases: 0. Per germline, CDR1 KGHSH and CDR2 LQKENI. This CDR3 spans 13 amino acids. The CDR3 DNA reads as TGTGCCAGCTCACCGACAGGGGCAGATACGCAGTATTTT. This gives the protein CASSPTGADTQYF.

In this sample, this clonotype turned up many times. This chain joins TRBV29-1 and TRBJ1-5; no reliable D call. This CDR3 has 13 residues. V lost 4 bases and J 0 bases, leaving 7 bases between the germline ends. CDR1 and CDR2 (germline): SQVTM, ANQGSEA. The CDR3 DNA reads as TGCAGCGTTGGAGAGAATAGCAATCAGCCCCAGCATTTT. Translated: CSVGENSNQPQHF. The complete variable domain, with remaining parts taken from reference TRBV29-1 and TRBJ1-5, reads SAVISQKPSRDICQRGTSLTIQCQVDSQVTMMFWYRQQPGQSLTLIATANQGSEATYESGFVIDKFPISRPNLTFSTLTVSNMSPEDSSIYLCSVGENSNQPQHFGDGTRLSIL.

A few counts support this clonotype. This sequence joins TRBV19 and TRBJ2-1; 9 bases are a match to TRBD1. V shed 5 bases, J shed 5 bases, and the junction held 10 bases outside the gene matches. This CDR3 has 16 residues. The germline V gene encodes CDR1 LNHDA and CDR2 SQIVND (reference sequence). CDR3 in DNA: TGTGCCAGTAGTCTACGGACAGGGGCCCCCCACAATGAGCAGTTCTTC. This encodes CASSLRTGAPHNEQFF.

There are many counts of this clonotype. The V gene is TRBV12-3 or TRBV12-4, the J gene TRBJ1-1; maybe TRBD1 (6 bases). This CDR3 region has 15 residues. Trimming cost V 7 bases and J 1 base, with 16 bases left between them. CDR3 sequence: CASTRTRGPNTEAFF. As DNA, the CDR3 is TGTGCCAGCACCCGAACGCGGGGGCCGAACACTGAAGCTTTCTTT.

This clonotype was seen many times. The chain carries TRBV6-5 and TRBJ2-3, with D possibly being TRBD2 (6 bases). Trimming removed 1 base from V and 5 bases from J, with 7 bases in between. The CDR3 has 13 residues. CDR1 and CDR2 from the germline V gene are MNHEY and SVGAGI. The CDR3 sequence is CASSYYGGDTQYF. For the CDR3, the DNA is TGTGCCAGCAGTTACTACGGGGGAGATACGCAGTATTTT.

This clonotype was picked up many times. The rearrangement joins TRBV7-2 to TRBJ1-2; perhaps TRBD1 as D (6 bases). Germline V gives CDR1 SGHTA, CDR2 FQGNSA. V lost 5 bases, J lost 3 bases, and 13 bases lay in between. The CDR3 consists of 14 residues. CDR3 in amino acids: CASSPRGGYYGYTF. The CDR3 DNA reads TGTGCCAGCAGCCCCCGAGGGGGGTACTATGGCTACACCTTC.

The table lists this clonotype with many counts. J is TRBJ2-1 and V is TRBV21-1; no check of the table's D call, TRBD1, against the DNA was made. TRBV21-1 is tagged as a pseudogene. The CDR3 totals 15 residues. The CDR3 DNA follows: TGTGCCAGCAGCAAAGTTGACAGACCCTACAATGAGCAGTTCTTC. This sequence encodes CASSKVDRPYNEQFF.

This clonotype came up many times. The V and J genes are TRBV5-1 and TRBJ2-1; 9 bases match TRBD2. V shed 0 bases, J shed 8 bases, and the junction held 12 bases outside the gene matches. Per the germline V gene, CDR1 is SGHRS and CDR2 is YFSETQ. The CDR3 runs to 17 residues. As DNA, the CDR3 is TGCGCCAGCAGCTTGGCCGTGCGGGAGGGCTCGAGCTATGAGCAGTTCTTC. Encoded protein: CASSLAVREGSSYEQFF.

This clonotype was seen repeatedly, ten times or more. The chain joins TRBV7-9 to TRBJ1-2; no firm D call. Germline V gives CDR1 SEHNR, CDR2 FQNEAQ (reference sequence). The V end lost 1 base, the J end lost 0 bases, and 6 bases lay between the germline ends. The CDR3 length is 14 residues. The CDR3 region has the DNA TGTGCCAGCAGCTTAGTTACATCTAACTATGGCTACACCTTC. Translating it yields CASSLVTSNYGYTF.

This clonotype was detected many times. The J gene is TRBJ1-6, the V gene TRBV7-6; D is undetermined. V lost 5 bases to trimming and J lost 7 bases, with 15 bases between them. Germline V gives CDR1 SGHVS, CDR2 FNYEAQ. The CDR3 is made up of 15 amino acids. The CDR3 loop reads CASSRGLADNSPLHF. CDR3 in DNA: TGTGCCAGCAGCCGAGGCTTGGCAGACAATTCACCCCTCCACTTT.

This clonotype showed up many times. CDR3 loop: CAISEGPGTNYGYTF. The CDR3 bases are TGTGCCATCAGTGAGGGGCCAGGGACTAACTATGGCTACACCTTC. The chain combines TRBV10-3 with TRBJ1-2, with TRBD1 as a possible D gene (5 bases). Germline V gives CDR1 ENHRY, CDR2 SYGVKD. The CDR3 loop spans 15 amino acids. The V gene lost 2 bases and the J gene lost 0 bases, with 10 bases spanning the gap.

This clonotype was counted ten times or more. The chain recombines TRBV14 with TRBJ2-6; D unclear. This CDR3 comprises 15 residues. Trimming took off 3 bases at V and 2 bases at J, with 8 bases between the two ends. Germline CDR1 reads SGHDN; CDR2 reads FVKESK. CDR3 amino acids: CASSHAFAGANVLTF. The CDR3 DNA is TGTGCCAGCAGCCACGCGTTCGCTGGGGCCAACGTCCTGACTTTC.

There are many counts of this clonotype. This chain uses TRBV5-5 with TRBJ2-1, with 7 bases aligning to TRBD2. The V gene end was trimmed by 3 bases and the J gene end by 0 bases; junction bases not matched to a gene: 6. Germline V lookup: CDR1 SGHKS, CDR2 YYEKEE (reference sequence). The CDR3 spans 16 residues. CDR3 protein: CASSSAGGNSYNEQFF. The CDR3 nucleotides read TGTGCCAGCAGCTCGGCCGGGGGGAACTCCTACAATGAGCAGTTCTTC. Together with reference TRBV5-5 and TRBJ2-1, the CDR3 gives the full variable domain: DAGVTQSPTHLIKTRGQQVTLRCSPISGHKSVSWYQQVLGQGPQFIFQYYEKEERGRGNFPDRFSARQFPNYSSELNVNALLLGDSALYLCASSSAGGNSYNEQFFGPGTRLTVL.

This clonotype was seen ten or more times. CDR3 sequence reads: CASSPSALSGELFF. CDR3 bases: TGTGCCAGTAGCCCTAGCGCTTTGTCCGGGGAGCTGTTTTTT. This chain links TRBV19 with TRBJ2-2, with D perhaps TRBD2 (6 bases). CDR1 is LNHDA and CDR2 is SQIVND in the germline V gene (reference sequence). CDR3 length: 14 amino acids. The ends were cut back, 6 bases at V and 6 bases at J, with 14 bases in the middle.

The sample holds many counts of this clonotype. The V and J genes are TRBV6-6 and TRBJ1-4, with no clear D. The germline CDR1 and CDR2 sequences are MNHNY and SVGAGI (reference sequence). The CDR3 length is 13 residues. V was clipped by 2 bases and J by 4 bases, with 5 bases between them. The CDR3 sequence is CASSYGVNEKLFF. The CDR3 DNA sequence: TGTGCCAGCAGTTACGGGGTTAATGAAAAACTGTTTTTT.

This clonotype was counted at least ten times. This rearrangement joins TRBV14 to TRBJ2-1, with D perhaps TRBD2 (5 bases). The CDR3 runs 16 residues. Germline assignment: CDR1 SGHDN and CDR2 FVKESK. V lost 4 bases and J lost 6, with 19 bases in between. CDR3 amino acids: CASSPALRVSTNEQFF. CDR3 nucleotide sequence: TGTGCCAGCAGCCCGGCTTTGAGGGTGTCAACCAATGAGCAGTTCTTC.

This clonotype was seen many times. V usage is TRBV7-9 and J usage is TRBJ2-3; 9 bases agree with TRBD2. With V trimmed by 2 bases and J by 4 bases, 4 bases remained unmatched. The germline gives CDR1 SEHNR, CDR2 FQNEAQ (reference sequence). The CDR3 runs to 15 residues. CDR3 residues: CASSLRTSVADTQYF. As DNA, the CDR3 is TGTGCCAGCAGCTTACGGACTAGCGTCGCAGATACGCAGTATTTT.

This clonotype was counted many times. J is TRBJ1-2 and V is TRBV7-2; 9 bases fit TRBD1. Germline assignment: CDR1 SGHTA and CDR2 FQGNSA. The CDR3 extends over 17 amino acids. V lost 5 bases, J lost 2 bases, and 12 bases stayed unmatched. The CDR3 bases are TGTGCCAGCAGCGAACAGGGGGCGAAGTTGACGAACTATGGCTACACCTTC. The encoded protein is CASSEQGAKLTNYGYTF.

In its sample, this clonotype was seen many times. The J gene is TRBJ2-1, the V gene TRBV7-2; the D is unclear. Germline V gives CDR1 SGHTA, CDR2 FQGNSA. The CDR3 contains 14 residues. V dropped 8 bases and J dropped 3 bases, with 14 bases sitting between them. This CDR3 is CASSSPWDYNEQFF. CDR3 DNA: TGTGCCAGCTCATCCCCGTGGGACTACAATGAGCAGTTCTTC.